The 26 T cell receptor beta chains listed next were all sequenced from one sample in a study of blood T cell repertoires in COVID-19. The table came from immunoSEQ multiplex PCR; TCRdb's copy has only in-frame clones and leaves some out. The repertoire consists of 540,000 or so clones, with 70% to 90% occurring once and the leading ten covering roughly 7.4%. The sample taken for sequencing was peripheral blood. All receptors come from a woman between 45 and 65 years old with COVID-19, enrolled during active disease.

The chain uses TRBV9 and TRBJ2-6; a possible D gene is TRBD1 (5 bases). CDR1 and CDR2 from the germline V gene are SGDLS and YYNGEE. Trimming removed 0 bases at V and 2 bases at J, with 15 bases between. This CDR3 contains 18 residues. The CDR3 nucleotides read TGTGCCAGCAGCGTAGAGGCAGGACACCGGGCTGGGGCCAACGTCCTGACTTTC. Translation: CASSVEAGHRAGANVLTF.

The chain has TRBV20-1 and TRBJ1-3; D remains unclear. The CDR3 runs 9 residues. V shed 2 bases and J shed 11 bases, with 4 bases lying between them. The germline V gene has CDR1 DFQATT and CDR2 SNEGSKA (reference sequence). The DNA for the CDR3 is TGCAGTGCTAGACGTCCCATATATTTT. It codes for CSARRPIYF.

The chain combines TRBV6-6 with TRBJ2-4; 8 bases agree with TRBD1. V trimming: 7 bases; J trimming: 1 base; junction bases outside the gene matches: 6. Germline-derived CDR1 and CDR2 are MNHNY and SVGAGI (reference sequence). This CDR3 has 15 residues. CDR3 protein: CASKARDRAKNIQYF. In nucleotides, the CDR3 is TGTGCCAGCAAGGCCCGGGACAGGGCCAAAAACATTCAGTACTTC.

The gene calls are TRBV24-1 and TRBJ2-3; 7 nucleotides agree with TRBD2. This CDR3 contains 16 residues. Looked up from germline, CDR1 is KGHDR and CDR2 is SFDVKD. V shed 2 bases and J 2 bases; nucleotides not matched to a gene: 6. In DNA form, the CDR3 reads TGTGCCACCAGTGATTCAATAGCGGGTTACACAGATACGCAGTATTTT. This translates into CATSDSIAGYTDTQYF.

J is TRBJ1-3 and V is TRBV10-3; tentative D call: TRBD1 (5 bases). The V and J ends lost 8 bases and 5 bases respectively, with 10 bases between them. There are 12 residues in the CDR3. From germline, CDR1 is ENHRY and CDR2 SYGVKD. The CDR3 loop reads CAIQGRRNTIYF. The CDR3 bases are TGTGCCATCCAGGGTAGGAGAAACACCATATATTTT.

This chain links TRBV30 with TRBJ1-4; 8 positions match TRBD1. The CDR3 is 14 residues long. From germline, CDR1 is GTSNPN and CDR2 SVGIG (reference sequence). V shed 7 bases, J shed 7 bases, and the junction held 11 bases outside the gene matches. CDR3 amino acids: CASNTGGGSEKLFF. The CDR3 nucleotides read TGTGCCTCGAATACAGGGGGAGGAAGTGAAAAACTGTTTTTT. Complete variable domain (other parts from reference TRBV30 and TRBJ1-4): SQTIHQWPATLVQPVGSPLSLECTVEGTSNPNLYWYRQAAGRGLQLLFYSVGIGQISSEVPQNLSASRPQDRQFILSSKKLLLSDSGFYLCASNTGGGSEKLFFGSGTQLSVL.

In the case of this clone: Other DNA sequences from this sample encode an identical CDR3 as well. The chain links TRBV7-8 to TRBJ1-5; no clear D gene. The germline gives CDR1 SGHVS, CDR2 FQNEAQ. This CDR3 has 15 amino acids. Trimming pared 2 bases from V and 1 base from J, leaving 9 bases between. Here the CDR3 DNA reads TGTGCCAGCAGCTTAAGTCGGGGAAGCAATCAGCCCCAGCATTTT. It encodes CASSLSRGSNQPQHF.

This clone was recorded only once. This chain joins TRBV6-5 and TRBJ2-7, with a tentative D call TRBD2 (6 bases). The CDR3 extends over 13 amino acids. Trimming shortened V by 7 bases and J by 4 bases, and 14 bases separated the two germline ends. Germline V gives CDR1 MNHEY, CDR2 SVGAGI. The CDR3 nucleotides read TGTGCCAGCACGGCGGGGATGGGATACGAGCAGTACTTC. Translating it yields CASTAGMGYEQYF.

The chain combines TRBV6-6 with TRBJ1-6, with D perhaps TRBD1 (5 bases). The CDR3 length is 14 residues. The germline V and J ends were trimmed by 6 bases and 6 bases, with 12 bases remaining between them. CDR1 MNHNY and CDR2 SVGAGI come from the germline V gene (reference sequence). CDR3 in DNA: TGTGCCAGCAGCGGGGGTCGCAGTAATTCACCCCTCCACTTT. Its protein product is CASSGGRSNSPLHF.

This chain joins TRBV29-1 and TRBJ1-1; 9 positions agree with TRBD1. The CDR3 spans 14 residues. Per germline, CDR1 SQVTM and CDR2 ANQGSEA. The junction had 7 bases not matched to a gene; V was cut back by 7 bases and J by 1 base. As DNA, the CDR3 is TGCAGCGGATCCATGACAGGGGGGAACACTGAAGCTTTCTTT. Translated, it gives CSGSMTGGNTEAFF.

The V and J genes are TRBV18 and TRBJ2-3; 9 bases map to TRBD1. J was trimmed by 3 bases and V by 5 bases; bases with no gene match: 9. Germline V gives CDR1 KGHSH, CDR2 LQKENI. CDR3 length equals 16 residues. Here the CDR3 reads CASSSQDRGGTDTQYF. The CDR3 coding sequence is TGTGCCAGCTCAAGCCAGGACAGGGGAGGGACAGATACGCAGTATTTT.

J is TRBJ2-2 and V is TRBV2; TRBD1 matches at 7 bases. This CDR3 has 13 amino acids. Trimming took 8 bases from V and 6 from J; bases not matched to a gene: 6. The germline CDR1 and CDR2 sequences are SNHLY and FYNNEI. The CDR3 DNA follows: TGTGCCAGCTATCACGACAGGGCCGGGGAGCTGTTTTTT. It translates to CASYHDRAGELFF.

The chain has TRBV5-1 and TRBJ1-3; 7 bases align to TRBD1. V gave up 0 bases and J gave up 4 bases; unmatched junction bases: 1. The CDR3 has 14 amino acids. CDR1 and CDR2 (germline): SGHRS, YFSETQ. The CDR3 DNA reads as TGCGCCAGCAGCTTGGCAGGGGGAGGAAACACCATATATTTT. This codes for CASSLAGGGNTIYF.

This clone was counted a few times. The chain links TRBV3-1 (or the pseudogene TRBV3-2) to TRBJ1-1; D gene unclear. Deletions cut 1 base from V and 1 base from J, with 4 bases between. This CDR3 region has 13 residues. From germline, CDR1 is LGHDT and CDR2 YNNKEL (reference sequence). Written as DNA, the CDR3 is TGTGCCAGCAGCCAAGGGCAGAACACTGAAGCTTTCTTT. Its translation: CASSQGQNTEAFF.

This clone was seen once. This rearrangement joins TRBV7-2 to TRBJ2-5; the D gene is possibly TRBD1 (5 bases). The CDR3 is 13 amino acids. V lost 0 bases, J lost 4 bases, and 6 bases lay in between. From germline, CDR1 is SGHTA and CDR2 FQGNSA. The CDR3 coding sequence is TGTGCCAGCAGCTTAGCTAGGGGAGAGACCCAGTACTTC. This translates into CASSLARGETQYF.

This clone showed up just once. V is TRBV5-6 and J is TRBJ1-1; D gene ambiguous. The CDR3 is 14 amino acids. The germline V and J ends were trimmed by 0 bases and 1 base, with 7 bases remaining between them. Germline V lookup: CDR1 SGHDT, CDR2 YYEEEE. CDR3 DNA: TGTGCCAGCAGCTTGGCGGGTCAGAACACTGAAGCTTTCTTT. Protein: CASSLAGQNTEAFF.

The CDR3 here is CASSWGARVETEAFF. DNA of the CDR3: TGTGCCAGCAGTTGGGGTGCCAGGGTTGAAACTGAAGCTTTCTTT. The V call is TRBV27, the J call TRBJ1-1, with D maybe TRBD1 (5 bases). This CDR3 contains 15 residues. In germline, CDR1 is MNHEY, CDR2 SMNVEV (reference sequence). The V gene lost 4 bases and the J gene lost 5 bases, with 17 bases spanning the gap.

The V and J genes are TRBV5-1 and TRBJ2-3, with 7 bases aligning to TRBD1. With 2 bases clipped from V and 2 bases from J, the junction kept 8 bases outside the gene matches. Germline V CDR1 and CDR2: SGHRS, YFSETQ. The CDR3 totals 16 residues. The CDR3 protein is CASSFPDRSYTDTQYF. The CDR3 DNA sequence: TGCGCCAGCAGCTTCCCGGACAGGTCTTACACAGATACGCAGTATTTT. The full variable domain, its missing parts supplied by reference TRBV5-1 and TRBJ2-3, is KAGVTQTPRYLIKTRGQQVTLSCSPISGHRSVSWYQQTPGQGLQFLFEYFSETQRNKGNFPGRFSGRQFSNSRSEMNVSTLELGDSALYLCASSFPDRSYTDTQYFGPGTRLTVL.

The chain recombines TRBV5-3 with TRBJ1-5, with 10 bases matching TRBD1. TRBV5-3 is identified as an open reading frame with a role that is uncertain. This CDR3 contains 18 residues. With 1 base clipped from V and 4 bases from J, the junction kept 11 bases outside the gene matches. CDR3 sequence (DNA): TGTGCCAGAAGCTTGAATAAGGTCCGGGACAGGGGAAATCAGCCCCAGCATTTT. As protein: CARSLNKVRDRGNQPQHF.

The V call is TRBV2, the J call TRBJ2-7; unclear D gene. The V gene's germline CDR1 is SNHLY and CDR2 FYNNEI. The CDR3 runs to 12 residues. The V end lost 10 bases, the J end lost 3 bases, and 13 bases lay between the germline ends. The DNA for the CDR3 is TGTGCCACCCGACTGCTGGACTACGAGCAGTACTTC. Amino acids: CATRLLDYEQYF.

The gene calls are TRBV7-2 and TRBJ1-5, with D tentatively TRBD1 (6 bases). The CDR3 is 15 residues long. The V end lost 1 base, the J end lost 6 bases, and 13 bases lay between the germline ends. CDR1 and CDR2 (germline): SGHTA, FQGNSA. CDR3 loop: CASSLVPGVGQPQHF. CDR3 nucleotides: TGTGCCAGCAGCTTAGTTCCAGGGGTGGGTCAGCCCCAGCATTTT.

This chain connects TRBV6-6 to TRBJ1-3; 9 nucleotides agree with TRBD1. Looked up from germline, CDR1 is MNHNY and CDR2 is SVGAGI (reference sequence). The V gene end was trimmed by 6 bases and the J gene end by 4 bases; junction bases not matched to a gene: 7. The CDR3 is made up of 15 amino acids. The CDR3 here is CASRPQGAGGNTIYF. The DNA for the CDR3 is TGTGCCAGCAGGCCACAGGGGGCAGGAGGAAACACCATATATTTT.

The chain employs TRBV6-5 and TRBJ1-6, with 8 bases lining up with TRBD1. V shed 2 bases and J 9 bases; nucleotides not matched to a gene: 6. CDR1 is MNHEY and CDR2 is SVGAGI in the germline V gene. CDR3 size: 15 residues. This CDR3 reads CASSYQAGGSSPLHF. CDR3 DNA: TGTGCCAGCAGTTACCAGGCAGGGGGCAGTTCACCCCTCCACTTT.

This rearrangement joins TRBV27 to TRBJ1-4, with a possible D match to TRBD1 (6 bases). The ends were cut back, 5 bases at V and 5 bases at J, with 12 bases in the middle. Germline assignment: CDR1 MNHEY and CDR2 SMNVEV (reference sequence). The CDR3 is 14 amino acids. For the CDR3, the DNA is TGTGCCAGCAGTCCACAGGGTGTAAATGAAAAACTGTTTTTT. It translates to CASSPQGVNEKLFF.

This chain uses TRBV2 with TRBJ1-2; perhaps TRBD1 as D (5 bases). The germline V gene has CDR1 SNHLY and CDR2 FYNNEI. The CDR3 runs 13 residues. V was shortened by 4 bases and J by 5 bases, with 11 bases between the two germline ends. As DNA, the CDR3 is TGTGCCAGCAGTGTGGACATCGGATATGGCTACACCTTC. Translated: CASSVDIGYGYTF.

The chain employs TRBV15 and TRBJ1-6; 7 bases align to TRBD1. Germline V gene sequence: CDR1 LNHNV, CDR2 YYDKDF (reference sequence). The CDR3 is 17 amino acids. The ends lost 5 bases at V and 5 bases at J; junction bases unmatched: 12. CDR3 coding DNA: TGTGCCACCAGCTGGAAATACCAACAGGGGAATAATTCACCCCTCCACTTT. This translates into CATSWKYQQGNNSPLHF.